The 20 T cell receptor beta chains below were found in one sample sequenced in a study of cytomegalovirus exposure and HLA in healthy donors. Here immunoSEQ multiplex PCR was the method, and the copy in TCRdb shows in-frame clones only, minus some. Altogether more than 85,000 clones are present, approximately 89% being singletons, with the ten largest covering 1.9%. The sequenced material came from PBMCs. Receptors originate from a woman in her late teens or twenties in good health and CMV-seronegative.

V is TRBV6-5 and J is TRBJ2-2; D gene unclear. The CDR3 loop spans 12 amino acids. V lost 11 bases, J lost 0 bases, and 7 bases lay in between. CDR1 MNHEY and CDR2 SVGAGI come from the germline V gene. CDR3: CASSANTGELFF. The CDR3 region has the DNA TGTGCCTCGTCGGCGAACACCGGGGAGCTGTTTTTT.

The chain joins TRBV6-1 to TRBJ2-7, with D tentatively TRBD1 (5 bases). The V end was cut by 10 bases, the J end by 3 bases, with 16 bases between. The CDR3 contains 13 residues. Germline V gene data show CDR1 as MNHNS and CDR2 as SASEGT. CDR3 DNA sequence: TGTGCCACCCGGGTAGGGGTGAACTACGAGCAGTACTTC. This translates into CATRVGVNYEQYF.

V is TRBV11-2 and J is TRBJ2-7; tentative D call: TRBD1 (6 bases). Looked up from germline, CDR1 is SGHAT and CDR2 is FQNNGV. The CDR3 is 15 residues long. Trimming shortened V by 1 base and J by 3 bases, and 13 bases separated the two germline ends. The CDR3 spells CASSLARTDNYEQYF. The CDR3 region has the DNA TGTGCCAGCAGCTTAGCAAGGACAGATAACTACGAGCAGTACTTC.

The count of this clone is one. CDR3 region: CASSQDPALGGRMNTEAFF. DNA for the CDR3: TGCGCCAGCAGCCAAGACCCGGCTTTAGGGGGAAGGATGAACACTGAAGCTTTCTTT. The chain recombines TRBV4-1 with TRBJ1-1; D possibly corresponds to TRBD1 (6 bases). With 0 bases removed from V and 0 bases from J, the gap between germline ends came to 20 bases. The CDR3 contains 19 residues. CDR1 and CDR2 (germline): MGHRA, YSYEKL.

CDR3: CASSSLRLAGTGELFF. The CDR3 DNA reads as TGTGCCAGCAGCTCCCTTCGACTAGCGGGGACCGGGGAGCTGTTTTTT. The chain uses TRBV7-2 and TRBJ2-2; 11 bases fit TRBD2. CDR1 SGHTA and CDR2 FQGNSA come from the germline V gene. The CDR3 runs to 16 residues. Unmatched junction bases numbered 6, after V lost 4 bases and J lost 5 bases.

The V and J genes are TRBV5-5 and TRBJ2-5; TRBD1 matches at 7 bases. CDR1 and CDR2 from the germline V gene are SGHKS and YYEKEE (reference sequence). V was pared by 4 bases and J by 4 bases, with 10 bases of the junction left unmatched. There are 15 residues in the CDR3. CDR3 residues: CASSRGTALGETQYF. The CDR3 nucleotides read TGTGCCAGCAGCAGGGGGACAGCCCTGGGAGAGACCCAGTACTTC.

The chain is built from TRBV4-1 and TRBJ1-5; 9 positions match TRBD1. The germline gives CDR1 MGHRA, CDR2 YSYEKL. V dropped 7 bases and J dropped 0; count of bases not matched to a gene: 4. The CDR3 spans 15 residues. DNA of the CDR3: TGCGCCAGCAATCCGGGACAGGGTAGCAATCAGCCCCAGCATTTT. Residues: CASNPGQGSNQPQHF.

The CDR3 nucleotides are TGTGCCAGCAGCTTAAGCGGGGGGGCAGATACGCAGTATTTT. Its translation: CASSLSGGADTQYF. V usage is TRBV7-9 and J usage is TRBJ2-3; the match to TRBD2 covers 10 bases. This CDR3 is 14 amino acids long. Germline V gene data show CDR1 as SEHNR and CDR2 as FQNEAQ (reference sequence). Trimming cost V 2 bases and J 4 bases; bases outside gene matches: 0.

J is TRBJ2-7 and V is TRBV28, with TRBD1 as a possible D gene (6 bases). V was clipped by 4 bases and J by 9 bases, with 22 bases between them. Germline values: CDR1 MDHEN, CDR2 SYDVKM. The CDR3 length is 15 residues. The chain's CDR3 is CASSSAGTRPKAQYF. Here the CDR3 DNA reads TGTGCCAGCAGTTCCGCCGGGACAAGACCGAAGGCGCAGTACTTC.

J is TRBJ1-5 and V is TRBV27; D perhaps matches TRBD1 (6 bases). Per germline, CDR1 MNHEY and CDR2 SMNVEV (reference sequence). V shed 5 bases and J shed 2 bases, with 19 bases lying between them. The CDR3 has 17 residues. The CDR3 sequence: CASSTLGGHVGNQPQHF. In DNA form, the CDR3 reads TGTGCCAGCAGTACCCTGGGGGGGCACGTAGGCAATCAGCCCCAGCATTTT.

As DNA, the CDR3 is TGTGCCAGCAGCACCCTAGCGGGGGGGCAGTCCGGGGAGCTGTTTTTT. As protein: CASSTLAGGQSGELFF. This chain links TRBV21-1 with TRBJ2-2; the table's TRBD2 call for D was not verified on the DNA. TRBV21-1 is shown as a pseudogene. This CDR3 contains 16 residues.

This chain joins TRBV30 and TRBJ2-3; 8 bases are shared with TRBD1. The CDR3 is 15 residues long. The germline CDR1 and CDR2 sequences are GTSNPN and SVGIG (reference sequence). Trimming took 4 bases from V and 2 from J; bases not matched to a gene: 8. CDR3 in DNA: TGTGCCTGGACTCCATGGGGACAGGACACAGATACGCAGTATTTT. It specifies CAWTPWGQDTDTQYF.

This sequence joins TRBV5-1 and TRBJ1-1; D is unclear. Germline CDR1 and CDR2: SGHRS and YFSETQ. Trimming stripped 4 bases from V and 2 bases from J, with 9 bases between. The CDR3 has 13 amino acids. CDR3 in amino acids: CASSRGSNTEAFF. The CDR3 DNA reads TGCGCCAGCAGCAGAGGATCCAACACTGAAGCTTTCTTT.

The chain uses TRBV7-9 and TRBJ2-7; TRBD1 is a possible D gene (6 bases). The CDR3 covers 14 residues. Per the germline V gene, CDR1 is SEHNR and CDR2 is FQNEAQ (reference sequence). The germline V and J ends were trimmed by 6 bases and 2 bases, with 14 bases remaining between them. CDR3 amino acids: CASSFDKGAYEQYF. The CDR3 DNA is TGTGCCAGCAGTTTCGACAAGGGGGCCTACGAGCAGTACTTC.

V and J are TRBV29-1 and TRBJ2-5; the match to TRBD1 covers 9 bases. V was clipped by 5 bases and J by 5 bases; unmatched bases: 9. Germline CDR1 reads SQVTM; CDR2 reads ANQGSEA. CDR3 length: 14 residues. This CDR3 reads CSVWGQGGEETQYF. The CDR3 DNA is TGCAGCGTTTGGGGACAGGGAGGAGAGGAGACCCAGTACTTC. The full variable domain, its missing parts supplied by reference TRBV29-1 and TRBJ2-5, is SAVISQKPSRDICQRGTSLTIQCQVDSQVTMMFWYRQQPGQSLTLIATANQGSEATYESGFVIDKFPISRPNLTFSTLTVSNMSPEDSSIYLCSVWGQGGEETQYFGPGTRLLVL.

The genes are TRBV30 and TRBJ2-5; 7 nucleotides line up with TRBD1. The CDR3 runs 12 residues. The germline V gene has CDR1 GTSNPN and CDR2 SVGIG (reference sequence). V lost 5 bases, J lost 4 bases, and 4 bases stayed unmatched. The CDR3 coding sequence is TGTGCCTGGCATACAGGGGCAGAGACCCAGTACTTC. Its protein is CAWHTGAETQYF.

The chain recombines TRBV6-5 with TRBJ1-1, with 8 bases fitting TRBD1. CDR1 MNHEY and CDR2 SVGAGI come from the germline V gene. Losses at the gene ends were 6 bases for V and 5 bases for J; bases not matched to a gene: 5. The CDR3 contains 13 residues. The CDR3 region is CASSRQGRTEAFF. DNA of the CDR3: TGTGCCAGCAGCCGACAGGGGAGGACTGAAGCTTTCTTT.

The V gene is TRBV4-3, the J gene TRBJ2-4; unclear D gene. Germline CDR1 reads LGHNA; CDR2 reads YSLEER. V was trimmed by 0 bases and J by 8 bases, leaving 14 bases between them. The CDR3 runs 15 residues. CDR3 DNA sequence: TGCGCCAGCAGCCAAGATCGGTTTGCCCAGGACATTCAGTACTTC. It yields the protein CASSQDRFAQDIQYF.

The chain has TRBV19 and TRBJ1-2; 9 nucleotides line up with TRBD1. Germline CDR1 is LNHDA and CDR2 is SQIVND (reference sequence). The V gene end was trimmed by 3 bases and the J gene end by 6 bases; junction bases not matched to a gene: 8. The CDR3 loop spans 15 amino acids. The CDR3 region is CASSIPGTGMHGYTF. CDR3 nucleotide sequence: TGTGCCAGTAGTATCCCCGGGACAGGGATGCATGGCTACACCTTC.

V is TRBV6-1 and J is TRBJ1-1; a weak D match, TRBD1 (5 bases). The V gene lost 8 bases and the J gene lost 7 bases, with 23 bases spanning the gap. The CDR3 is 15 residues long. Looked up from germline, CDR1 is MNHNS and CDR2 is SASEGT. In nucleotides, the CDR3 is TGTGCCAGCCGTTCTGGAGGGGACTCTTTTTTTGAAGCTTTCTTT. The encoded protein is CASRSGGDSFFEAFF.